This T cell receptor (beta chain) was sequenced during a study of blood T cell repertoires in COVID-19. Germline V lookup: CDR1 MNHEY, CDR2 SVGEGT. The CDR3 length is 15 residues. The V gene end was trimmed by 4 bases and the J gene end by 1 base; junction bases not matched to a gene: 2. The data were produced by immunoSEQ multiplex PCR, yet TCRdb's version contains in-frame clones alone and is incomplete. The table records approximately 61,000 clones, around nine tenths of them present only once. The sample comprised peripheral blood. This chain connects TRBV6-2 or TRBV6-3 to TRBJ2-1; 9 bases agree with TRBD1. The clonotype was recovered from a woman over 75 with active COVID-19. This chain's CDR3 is CASSSQGASYNEQFF. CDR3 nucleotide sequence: TGTGCCAGCAGTTCACAGGGGGCGTCCTACAATGAGCAGTTCTTC.